The 8 T cell receptor beta chains given below trace back to one sample, sequenced in a study of cytomegalovirus exposure and HLA in healthy donors. The PCR was carried out with 60 Vbeta primers and 13 Jbeta primers. TCRdb's copy holds only in-frame clones and misses some; the assay was immunoSEQ multiplex PCR. The sample comprises 110,000 to 150,000 clones, 75% of which are singletons, and 2.5% to 4% rests with the top ten. The specimen sequenced was PBMCs. The receptors shown here come from a man aged 40-49 years in good health and CMV-seronegative.

The gene calls are TRBV10-2 and TRBJ1-2, with TRBD1 matching 12 bases. This CDR3 is 16 amino acids long. Per germline, CDR1 WSHSY and CDR2 SAAADI. V lost 7 bases to trimming and J lost 1 base; unmatched junction nucleotides: 7. This CDR3 is CASNAGQGAFNYGYTF. CDR3 coding DNA: TGCGCCAGCAATGCGGGACAGGGGGCATTTAACTATGGCTACACCTTC.

This clone was observed a few times. The genes are TRBV6-1 and TRBJ1-5, with D perhaps TRBD1 (5 bases). V was shortened by 1 base and J by 7 bases, with 11 bases between the two germline ends. Germline V lookup: CDR1 MNHNS, CDR2 SASEGT. The CDR3 has 14 residues. The DNA of the CDR3 is TGTGCCAGCAGTGAAGGACAGCCGGCCCAGCCCCAGCATTTT. Translation: CASSEGQPAQPQHF.

This chain joins TRBV6-5 and TRBJ2-1; TRBD1 aligns across 7 bases. Germline CDR1 and CDR2: MNHEY and SVGAGI. CDR3 length: 15 residues. Trimming removed 6 bases from V and 4 bases from J; junction bases left unmatched: 9. The CDR3 nucleotides are TGTGCCAGCAGAATAACGGGACAGCCTTACAATGAGCAGTTCTTC. Amino acids: CASRITGQPYNEQFF.

A few counts support this clone. This rearrangement joins TRBV9 to TRBJ1-1; D is undetermined. In germline, CDR1 is SGDLS, CDR2 YYNGEE. CDR3 length equals 13 residues. V lost 0 bases and J 4 bases, leaving 7 bases between the germline ends. The CDR3: CASSVEEGTEAFF. CDR3 sequence (DNA): TGTGCCAGCAGCGTAGAGGAGGGCACTGAAGCTTTCTTT.

This clone has only one observation. An end of the junction does not agree with germline; a read error may underlie this. This chain joins TRBV7-9 and TRBJ1-5, with D perhaps TRBD1 (6 bases). CDR1 is SEHNR and CDR2 is FQNEAQ in the germline V gene (reference sequence). The CDR3 extends over 15 amino acids. The CDR3 protein is CSSSPRGGSNQPQHF. DNA for the CDR3: TGTTCCAGCAGCCCCAGGGGTGGGAGCAATCAGCCCCAGCATTTT.

This clone was observed a single time. The chain uses TRBV5-1 and TRBJ2-1; TRBD2 aligns across 7 bases. Unmatched junction bases numbered 3, after V lost 0 bases and J lost 0 bases. The CDR3 extends over 16 amino acids. Germline CDR1 is SGHRS and CDR2 is YFSETQ. The CDR3, as DNA: TGCGCCAGCAGCTTGGTAAGCGGGGTCTCCTACAATGAGCAGTTCTTC. Its translation is CASSLVSGVSYNEQFF.

This clone was seen once. The chain has TRBV4-1 and TRBJ1-1, with TRBD1 matching over 9 bases. V lost 0 bases, J lost 2 bases, and 10 bases stayed unmatched. The CDR3 length is 18 residues. CDR1 MGHRA and CDR2 YSYEKL come from the germline V gene. The CDR3 region has the DNA TGCGCCAGCAGCCAAGATCGATCGGACAGGGGAGATAACACTGAAGCTTTCTTT. Protein product: CASSQDRSDRGDNTEAFF.

This clone was seen a few times. The genes are TRBV27 and TRBJ1-2; maybe TRBD1 (6 bases). The CDR3 sequence is 13 residues long. V was shortened by 7 bases and J by 7 bases, with 16 bases between the two germline ends. In germline, CDR1 is MNHEY, CDR2 SMNVEV (reference sequence). The CDR3 spells CASTTEQGRGYTF. For the CDR3, the DNA is TGTGCCAGCACTACGGAACAGGGTCGTGGCTACACCTTC.